The subject of this entry is one TCR beta chain. Its antigen is not known. Germline and junction disagree at one end, which may indicate a read error. Each sample yielded at least 6 micrograms of PBMC total RNA. CDR1 is SEHNR and CDR2 is FQNEAQ in the germline V gene (reference sequence). This CDR3 comprises 16 residues. The data were taken from a study of blood T cells in healthy people across ages. Study-wide findings and caveats: Roughly linear declines in TCR beta diversity per million T cells occurred with age.

With a J-beta primer mix and a sample-barcoded 5' primer, a second PCR ran 7 to 11 cycles. All cDNA molecules were each tagged by a template-switch adaptor with 12 random nucleotides. TCRdb ran MiXCR on the 5' RACE reads and lists one entry per CDR3 protein. Here the sample spans about a million distinct CDR3 sequences, more than 30% being singletons. This sequence joins TRBV7-9 and TRBJ1-2; D uncertain. The sequenced sample consisted of blood. The sequence derives from a man younger than 35 in good health. CDR3: CASSPLPADPNYGCTF. Written as DNA, the CDR3 is TGTGCCAGCAGCCCACTGCCGGCGGATCCTAACTATGGCTGCACCTTC. Together with reference TRBV7-9 and TRBJ1-2, the CDR3 gives the full variable domain: DTGVSQNPRHKITKRGQNVTFRCDPISEHNRLYWYRQTLGQGPEFLTYFQNEAQLEKSRLLSDRFSAERPKGSFSTLEIQRTEQGDSAMYLCASSPLPADPNYGCTFGSGTRLTVV.